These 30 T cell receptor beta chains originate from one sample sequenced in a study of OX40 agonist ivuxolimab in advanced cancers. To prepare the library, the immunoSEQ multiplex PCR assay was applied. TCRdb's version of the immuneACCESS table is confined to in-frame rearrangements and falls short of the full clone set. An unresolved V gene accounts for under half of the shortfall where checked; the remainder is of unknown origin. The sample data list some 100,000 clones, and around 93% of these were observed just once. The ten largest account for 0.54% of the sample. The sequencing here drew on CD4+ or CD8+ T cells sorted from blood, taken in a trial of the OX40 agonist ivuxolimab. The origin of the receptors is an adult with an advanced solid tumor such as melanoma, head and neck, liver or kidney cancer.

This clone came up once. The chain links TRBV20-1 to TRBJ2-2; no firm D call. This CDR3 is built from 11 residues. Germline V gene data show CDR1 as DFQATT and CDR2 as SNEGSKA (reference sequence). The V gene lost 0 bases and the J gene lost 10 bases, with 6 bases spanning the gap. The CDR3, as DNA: TGCAGTGCTAGAGATGATCAGGAGCTGTTTTTT. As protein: CSARDDQELFF.

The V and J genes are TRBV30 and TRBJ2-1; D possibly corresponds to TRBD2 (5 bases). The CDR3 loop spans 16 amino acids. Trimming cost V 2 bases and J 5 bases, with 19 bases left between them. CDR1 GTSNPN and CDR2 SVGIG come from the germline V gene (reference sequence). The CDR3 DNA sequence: TGTGCCTGGAGTCCCCCCCGGATAGTCGGGAACAATGAGCAGTTCTTC. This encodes CAWSPPRIVGNNEQFF.

CDR3 sequence: CASSLGQGYGYTF. The CDR3 nucleotides are TGTGCCAGCAGTCTAGGACAGGGCTATGGCTACACCTTC. This sequence joins TRBV11-3 and TRBJ1-2; TRBD1 agrees at 8 bases. The CDR3 runs to 13 residues. Looked up from germline, CDR1 is SGHNT and CDR2 is YENEEA. V lost 6 bases, J lost 4 bases, and 4 bases stayed unmatched. Variable domain in full (rest from reference TRBV11-3 and TRBJ1-2): EAGVVQSPRYKIIEKKQPVAFWCNPISGHNTLYWYLQNLGQGPELLIRYENEEAVDDSQLPKDRFSAERLKGVDSTLKIQPAELGDSAVYLCASSLGQGYGYTFGSGTRLTVV.

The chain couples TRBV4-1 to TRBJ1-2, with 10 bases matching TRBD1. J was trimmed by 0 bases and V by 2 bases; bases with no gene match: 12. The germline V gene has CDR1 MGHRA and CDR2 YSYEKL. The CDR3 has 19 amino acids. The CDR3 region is CASSQFPTGGAGANYGYTF. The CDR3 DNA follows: TGCGCCAGCAGCCAATTTCCGACAGGGGGCGCCGGGGCTAACTATGGCTACACCTTC.

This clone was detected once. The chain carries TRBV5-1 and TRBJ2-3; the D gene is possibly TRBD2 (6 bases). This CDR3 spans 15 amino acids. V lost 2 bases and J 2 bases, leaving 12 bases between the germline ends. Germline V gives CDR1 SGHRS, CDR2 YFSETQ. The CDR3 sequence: CASSFLGLPTDTQYF. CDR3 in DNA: TGCGCCAGCAGCTTCCTTGGACTACCCACAGATACGCAGTATTTT.

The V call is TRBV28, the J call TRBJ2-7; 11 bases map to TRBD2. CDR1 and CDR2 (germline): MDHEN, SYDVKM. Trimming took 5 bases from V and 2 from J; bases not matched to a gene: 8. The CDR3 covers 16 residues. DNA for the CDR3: TGTGCCAGCAGTCCCCTCGGGACTAGCGGTACCTACGAGCAGTACTTC. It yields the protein CASSPLGTSGTYEQYF.

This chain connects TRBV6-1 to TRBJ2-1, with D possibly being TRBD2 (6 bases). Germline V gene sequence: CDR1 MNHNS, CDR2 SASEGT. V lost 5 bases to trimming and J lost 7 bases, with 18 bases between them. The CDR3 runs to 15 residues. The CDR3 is CASSPYGGAENEQFF. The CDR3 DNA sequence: TGTGCCAGCAGTCCATACGGCGGGGCCGAAAATGAGCAGTTCTTC.

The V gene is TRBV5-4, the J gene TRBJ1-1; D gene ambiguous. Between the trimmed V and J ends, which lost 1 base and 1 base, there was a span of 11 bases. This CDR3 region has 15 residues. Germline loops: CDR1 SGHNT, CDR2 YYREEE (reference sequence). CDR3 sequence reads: CASSLRGGKNTEAFF. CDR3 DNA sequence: TGTGCCAGCAGCTTGCGCGGAGGGAAGAACACTGAAGCTTTCTTT.

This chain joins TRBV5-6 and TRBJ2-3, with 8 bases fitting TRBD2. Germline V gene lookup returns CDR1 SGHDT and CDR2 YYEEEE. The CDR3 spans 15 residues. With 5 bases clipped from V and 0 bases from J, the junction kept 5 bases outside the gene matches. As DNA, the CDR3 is TGTGCCAGCAGAAAACTAGCGGAGAGCACAGATACGCAGTATTTT. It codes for CASRKLAESTDTQYF.

CDR3 nucleotide sequence: TGTGCCAGTAGTAGCTCAGGGGGCGTACTAGAGACCCAGTACTTC. Translation gives CASSSSGGVLETQYF. The chain uses TRBV19 and TRBJ2-5, with 8 bases fitting TRBD1. The CDR3 is 15 residues long. From germline, CDR1 is LNHDA and CDR2 SQIVND (reference sequence). V shed 4 bases, J shed 4 bases, and the junction held 8 bases outside the gene matches.

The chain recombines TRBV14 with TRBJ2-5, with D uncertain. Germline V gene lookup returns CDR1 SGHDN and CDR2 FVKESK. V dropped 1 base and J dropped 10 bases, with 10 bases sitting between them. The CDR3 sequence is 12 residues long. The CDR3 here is CASSQASLIQYF. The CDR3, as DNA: TGTGCCAGCAGCCAAGCGTCCCTAATCCAGTACTTC. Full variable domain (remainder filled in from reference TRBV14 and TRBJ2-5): EAGVTQFPSHSVIEKGQTVTLRCDPISGHDNLYWYRRVMGKEIKFLLHFVKESKQDESGMPNNRFLAERTGGTYSTLKVQPAELEDSGVYFCASSQASLIQYFGPGTRLLVL.

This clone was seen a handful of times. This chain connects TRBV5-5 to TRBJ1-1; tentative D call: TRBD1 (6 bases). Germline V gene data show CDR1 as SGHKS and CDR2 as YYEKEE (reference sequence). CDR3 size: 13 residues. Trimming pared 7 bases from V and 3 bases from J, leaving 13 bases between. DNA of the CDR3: TGTGCCAGCCGATGGGGGGCGGACACTGAAGCTTTCTTT. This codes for CASRWGADTEAFF.

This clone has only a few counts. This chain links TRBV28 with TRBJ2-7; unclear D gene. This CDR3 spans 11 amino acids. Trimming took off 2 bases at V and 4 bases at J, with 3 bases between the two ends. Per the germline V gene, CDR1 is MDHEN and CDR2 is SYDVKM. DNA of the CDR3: TGTGCCAGCAGTTTAGTGTACGAGCAGTACTTC. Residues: CASSLVYEQYF.

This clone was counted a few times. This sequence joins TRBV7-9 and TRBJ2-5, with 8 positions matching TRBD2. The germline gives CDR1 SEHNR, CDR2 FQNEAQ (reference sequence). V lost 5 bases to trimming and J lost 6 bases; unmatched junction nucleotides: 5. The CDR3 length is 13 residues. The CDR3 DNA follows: TGTGCCAGCAGCAGGACTAGCATGAAGACCCAGTACTTC. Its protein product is CASSRTSMKTQYF. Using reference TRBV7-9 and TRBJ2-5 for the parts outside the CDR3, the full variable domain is DTGVSQNPRHKITKRGQNVTFRCDPISEHNRLYWYRQTLGQGPEFLTYFQNEAQLEKSRLLSDRFSAERPKGSFSTLEIQRTEQGDSAMYLCASSRTSMKTQYFGPGTRLLVL.

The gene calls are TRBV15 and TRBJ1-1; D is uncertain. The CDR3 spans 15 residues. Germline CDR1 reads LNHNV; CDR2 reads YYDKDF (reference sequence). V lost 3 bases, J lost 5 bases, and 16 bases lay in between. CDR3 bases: TGTGCCACCAGCAGCAGGACGGGAGGGAGGACTGAAGCTTTCTTT. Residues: CATSSRTGGRTEAFF.

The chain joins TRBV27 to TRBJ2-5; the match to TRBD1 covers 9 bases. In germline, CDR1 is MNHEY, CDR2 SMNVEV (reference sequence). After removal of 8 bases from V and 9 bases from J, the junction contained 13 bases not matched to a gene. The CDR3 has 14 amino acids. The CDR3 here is CASGYRGQLTAQYF. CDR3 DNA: TGTGCCAGCGGATACAGGGGGCAGCTAACGGCCCAGTACTTC.

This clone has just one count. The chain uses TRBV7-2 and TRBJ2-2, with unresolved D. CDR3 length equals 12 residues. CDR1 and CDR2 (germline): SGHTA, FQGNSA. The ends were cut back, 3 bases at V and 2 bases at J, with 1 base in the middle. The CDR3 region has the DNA TGTGCCAGCAGCTTCAACACCGGGGAGCTGTTTTTT. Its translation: CASSFNTGELFF.

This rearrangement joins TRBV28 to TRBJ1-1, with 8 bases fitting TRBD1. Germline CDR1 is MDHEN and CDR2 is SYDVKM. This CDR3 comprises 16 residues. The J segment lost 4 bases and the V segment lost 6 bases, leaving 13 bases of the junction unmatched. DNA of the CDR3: TGTGCCAGCAGGCCCACCGGACAGGGCGGCTTCACTGAAGCTTTCTTT. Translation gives CASRPTGQGGFTEAFF.

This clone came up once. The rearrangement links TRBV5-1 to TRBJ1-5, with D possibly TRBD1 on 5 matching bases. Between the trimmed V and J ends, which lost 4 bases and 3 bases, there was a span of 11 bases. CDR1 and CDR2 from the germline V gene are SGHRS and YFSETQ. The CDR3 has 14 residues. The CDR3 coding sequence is TGCGCCAGCAGCCCTGACAGTTACAATCAGCCCCAGCATTTT. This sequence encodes CASSPDSYNQPQHF.

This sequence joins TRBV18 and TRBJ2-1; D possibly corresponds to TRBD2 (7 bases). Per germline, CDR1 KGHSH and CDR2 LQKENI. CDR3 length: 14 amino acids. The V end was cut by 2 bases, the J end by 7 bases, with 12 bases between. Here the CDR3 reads CASSPRGGENEQFF. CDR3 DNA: TGTGCCAGCTCACCAAGGGGGGGTGAAAATGAGCAGTTCTTC. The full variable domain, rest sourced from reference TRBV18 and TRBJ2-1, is NAGVMQNPRHLVRRRGQEARLRCSPMKGHSHVYWYRQLPEEGLKFMVYLQKENIIDESGMPKERFSAEFPKEGPSILRIQQVVRGDSAAYFCASSPRGGENEQFFGPGTRLTVL.

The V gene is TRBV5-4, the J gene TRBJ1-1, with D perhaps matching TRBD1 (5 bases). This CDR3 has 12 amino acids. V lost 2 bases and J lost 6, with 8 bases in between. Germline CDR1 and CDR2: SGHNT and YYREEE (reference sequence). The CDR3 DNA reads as TGTGCCAGCAGCTTACGGGGGGCTGAAGCTTTCTTT. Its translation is CASSLRGAEAFF.

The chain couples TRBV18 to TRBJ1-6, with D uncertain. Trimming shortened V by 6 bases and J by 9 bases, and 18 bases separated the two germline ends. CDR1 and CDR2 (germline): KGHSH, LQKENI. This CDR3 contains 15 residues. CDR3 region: CASSDSLRGLSPLHF. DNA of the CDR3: TGTGCCAGCTCCGACTCCCTACGAGGGCTTTCACCCCTCCACTTT.

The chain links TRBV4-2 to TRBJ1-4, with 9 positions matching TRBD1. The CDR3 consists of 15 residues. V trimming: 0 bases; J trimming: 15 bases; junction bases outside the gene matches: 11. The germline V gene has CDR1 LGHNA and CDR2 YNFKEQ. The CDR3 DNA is TGTGCCAGCAGCCAAGATCTACAGGGGGCTGTTCCCTTGTTTTTT. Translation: CASSQDLQGAVPLFF.

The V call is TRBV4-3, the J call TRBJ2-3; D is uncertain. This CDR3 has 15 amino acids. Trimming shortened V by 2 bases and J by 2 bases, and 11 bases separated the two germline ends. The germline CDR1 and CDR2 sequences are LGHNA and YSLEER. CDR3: CASSQRWSNTDTQYF. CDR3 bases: TGCGCCAGCAGCCAAAGGTGGAGCAACACAGATACGCAGTATTTT.

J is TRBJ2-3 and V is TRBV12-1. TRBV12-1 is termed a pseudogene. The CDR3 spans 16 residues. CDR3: CASSFGGAHYWDTQYF. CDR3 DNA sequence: TGTGCCAGCAGCTTTGGGGGGGCTCACTATTGGGATACGCAGTATTTT.

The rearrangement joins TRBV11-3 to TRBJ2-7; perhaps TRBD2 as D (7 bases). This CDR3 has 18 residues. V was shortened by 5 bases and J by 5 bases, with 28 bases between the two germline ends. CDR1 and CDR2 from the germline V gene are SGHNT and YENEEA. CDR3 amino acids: CASSTPEGGFRLVDEQYF. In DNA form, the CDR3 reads TGTGCCAGCAGCACCCCTGAGGGGGGGTTCCGTCTTGTCGACGAGCAGTACTTC.

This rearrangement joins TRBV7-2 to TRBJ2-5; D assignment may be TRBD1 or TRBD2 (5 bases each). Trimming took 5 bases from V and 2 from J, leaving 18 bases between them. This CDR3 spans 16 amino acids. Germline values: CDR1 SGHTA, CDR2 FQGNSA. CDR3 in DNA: TGTGCCAGCAGCCGCGACAGCCGAGGGGCACAAGAGACCCAGTACTTC. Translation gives CASSRDSRGAQETQYF.

The CDR3 nucleotides are TGTGCCAGCAGTGAGGGACTAGCGGGGACCCAGTACTTC. It encodes CASSEGLAGTQYF. This rearrangement joins TRBV27 to TRBJ2-5; TRBD2 matches at 12 bases. From germline, CDR1 is MNHEY and CDR2 SMNVEV (reference sequence). The length of the CDR3 is 13 residues. J lost 7 bases, V lost 5 bases, and 2 bases had no gene match.

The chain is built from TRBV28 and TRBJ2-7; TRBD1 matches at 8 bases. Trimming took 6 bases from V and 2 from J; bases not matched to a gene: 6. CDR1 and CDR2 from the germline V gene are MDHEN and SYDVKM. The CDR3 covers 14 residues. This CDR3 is CASRGAGGTYEQYF. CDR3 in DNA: TGTGCCAGCAGGGGGGCAGGGGGCACCTACGAGCAGTACTTC.

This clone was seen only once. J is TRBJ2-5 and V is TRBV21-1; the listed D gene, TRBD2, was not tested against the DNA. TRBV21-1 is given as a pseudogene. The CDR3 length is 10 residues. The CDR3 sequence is CASTEETQYF. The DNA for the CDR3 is TGTGCCAGCACCGAAGAGACCCAGTACTTC.